The source of this T cell receptor (beta chain) is a study of shared clonotypes between healthy human individuals. The protocol was immunoSEQ multiplex PCR, while the TCRdb copy is restricted to in-frame clones and leaves out a portion. The sample shows some 1,600,000 clones, about 98% of them seen only once. Adults of Caucasian background living in Nashville, Tennessee made up all donors. The CDR3 has 18 residues. CDR1 is SGHRS and CDR2 is YFSETQ in the germline V gene. The V end was cut by 4 bases, the J end by 0 bases, with 20 bases between. The source material was naive CD4+ T cells sorted from blood. The subset here: CD45RA+ positively selected. The source is a young man in good health. The genes are TRBV5-1 and TRBJ2-1; D possibly corresponds to TRBD2 (6 bases). The CDR3 DNA reads TGCGCCAGCAGCGCCGGACTACGACCTTCGAGCTCCTACAATGAGCAGTTCTTC. This translates into CASSAGLRPSSSYNEQFF. The whole variable domain, filled in from reference TRBV5-1 and TRBJ2-1, reads KAGVTQTPRYLIKTRGQQVTLSCSPISGHRSVSWYQQTPGQGLQFLFEYFSETQRNKGNFPGRFSGRQFSNSRSEMNVSTLELGDSALYLCASSAGLRPSSSYNEQFFGPGTRLTVL.